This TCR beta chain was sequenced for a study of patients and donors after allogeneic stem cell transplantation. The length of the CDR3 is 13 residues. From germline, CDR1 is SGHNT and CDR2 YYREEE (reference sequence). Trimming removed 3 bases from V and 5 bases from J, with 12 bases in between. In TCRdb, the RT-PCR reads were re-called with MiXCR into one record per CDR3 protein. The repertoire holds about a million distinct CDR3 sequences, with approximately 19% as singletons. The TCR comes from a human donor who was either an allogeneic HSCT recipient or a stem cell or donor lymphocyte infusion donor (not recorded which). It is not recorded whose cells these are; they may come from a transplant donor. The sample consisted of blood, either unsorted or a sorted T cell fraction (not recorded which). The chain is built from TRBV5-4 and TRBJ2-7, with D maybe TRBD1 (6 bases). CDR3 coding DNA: TGTGCCAGCAGCTCCCAGGGGAGCGACGAGCAGTACTTC. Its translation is CASSSQGSDEQYF. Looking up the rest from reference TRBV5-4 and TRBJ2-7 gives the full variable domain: ETGVTQSPTHLIKTRGQQVTLRCSSQSGHNTVSWYQQALGQGPQFIFQYYREEENGRGNFPPRFSGLQFPNYSSELNVNALELDDSALYLCASSSQGSDEQYFGPGTRLTVT.